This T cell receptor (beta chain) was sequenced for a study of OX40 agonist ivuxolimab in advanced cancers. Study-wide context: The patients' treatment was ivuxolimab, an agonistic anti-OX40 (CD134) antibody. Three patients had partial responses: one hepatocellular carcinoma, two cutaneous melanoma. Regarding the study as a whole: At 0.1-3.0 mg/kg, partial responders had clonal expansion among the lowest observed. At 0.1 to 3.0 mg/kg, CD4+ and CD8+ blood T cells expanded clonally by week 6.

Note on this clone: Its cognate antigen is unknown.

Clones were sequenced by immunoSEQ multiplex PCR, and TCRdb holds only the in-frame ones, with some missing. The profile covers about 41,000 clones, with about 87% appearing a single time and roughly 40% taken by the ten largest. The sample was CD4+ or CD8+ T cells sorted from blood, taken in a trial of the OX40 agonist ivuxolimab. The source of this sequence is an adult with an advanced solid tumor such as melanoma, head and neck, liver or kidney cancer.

CDR3 nucleotides: TGTGCCAGCAGGGGGTGGCATCAGCCCCAGCATTTT. Translating gives CASRGWHQPQHF. V usage is TRBV6-4 and J usage is TRBJ1-5; D remains ambiguous. V was trimmed by 6 bases and J by 5 bases, leaving 8 bases between them. CDR1 and CDR2 from the germline V gene are MRHNA and SNTAGT. The CDR3 has 12 residues.